The next 2 T cell receptor beta chains were all read from a single sample in a study of cytomegalovirus exposure and HLA in healthy donors (dated by TCRdb to the late 2010s). The library was made by the immunoSEQ multiplex PCR assay. This immuneACCESS table, as held by TCRdb, lists in-frame sequences with V and J called but not all clones. Of the missing ones, under half trace to an unresolved V gene in checked studies; the others have no known cause. The sample table contains 250,000 to 400,000 clones; only one count was recorded for around 90% of them. Approximately 1.1% of the sample lies in the top ten. The sequenced sample consisted of PBMCs. The receptors here all came from a woman in her 30s in good health and CMV-seropositive.

Written as DNA, the CDR3 is TGCGCCAGCAGCCAAGAAGCAGGGATCACTGAAGCTTTCTTT. Translation: CASSQEAGITEAFF. V and J are TRBV4-1 and TRBJ1-1; tentative D call: TRBD1 (5 bases). The germline V gene has CDR1 MGHRA and CDR2 YSYEKL. The CDR3 length is 14 residues. Between the trimmed V and J ends, which lost 0 bases and 4 bases, there was a span of 9 bases.

V is TRBV29-1 and J is TRBJ2-2; 9 nucleotides agree with TRBD1. Germline V lookup: CDR1 SQVTM, CDR2 ANQGSEA. This CDR3 spans 16 amino acids. J gave up 1 base and V 1 base, and 4 bases lay outside the gene matches. CDR3 sequence: CSVEVPGQGNTGELFF. For the CDR3, the DNA is TGCAGCGTTGAAGTCCCGGGACAGGGGAACACCGGGGAGCTGTTTTTT.